This is a list of T cell receptor beta chains from one sample in a study of blood T cell repertoires in COVID-19. Method: immunoSEQ multiplex PCR; TCRdb's copy keeps in-frame clones and lacks some. The sample comprises 70,000 to 75,000 clones, 90% of which are singletons, and approximately 4.9% rests with the top ten. The specimen was peripheral blood. These receptors all stem from a young woman with acute or convalescent COVID-19. CDR3s include the opening cysteine and the closing phenylalanine or tryptophan. Fields, in order: V gene, J gene, D gene, clone size, CDR3 protein, CDR3 DNA. D genes are given only for firm matches. Not all rows give a size; the values are once, few, many and, for expanded clones, a class.

V: TRBV18
J: TRBJ1-2
D: .
size: once
CDR3: CASSPRTEISYGYTF
DNA: TGTGCCAGCTCACCACGGACAGAAATCTCCTATGGCTACACCTTC

V: TRBV28
J: TRBJ2-7
D: TRBD1
size: .
CDR3: CASSLIQTGQGGEQYF
DNA: TGTGCCAGCAGTTTAATTCAAACGGGACAGGGTGGGGAGCAGTACTTC

V: TRBV5-6
J: TRBJ1-1
D: .
size: large
CDR3: CASSTSGWGTEAFF
DNA: TGTGCCAGCAGCACATCAGGGTGGGGCACTGAAGCTTTCTTT

V: TRBV20-1
J: TRBJ1-2
D: TRBD1
size: .
CDR3: CSADRVNTF
DNA: TGCAGTGCTGACAGGGTTAACACCTTC

V: TRBV7-9
J: TRBJ2-1
D: .
size: .
CDR3: CASSLVRQDHNEQFF
DNA: TGTGCCAGCAGCTTAGTTAGACAGGACCACAATGAGCAGTTCTTC

V: TRBV2
J: TRBJ2-7
D: TRBD1
size: .
CDR3: CASSEQGEDYEQYF
DNA: TGTGCCAGCAGTGAACAGGGGGAAGACTACGAGCAGTACTTC

V: TRBV7-2
J: TRBJ2-5
D: TRBD2
size: .
CDR3: CASSPATSGETQYF
DNA: TGTGCCAGCAGCCCAGCGACTAGCGGGGAGACCCAGTACTTC

V: TRBV5-5
J: TRBJ1-2
D: .
size: .
CDR3: CASSALGQKYGYTF
DNA: TGTGCCAGCAGCGCCCTGGGACAAAAGTATGGCTACACCTTC

V: TRBV6-5
J: TRBJ1-4
D: .
size: .
CDR3: CASNRRDKANEKLFF
DNA: TGTGCCAGCAACCGACGGGACAAGGCTAATGAAAAACTGTTTTTT

V: TRBV5-6
J: TRBJ1-2
D: .
size: .
CDR3: CASSLLGTSNYGYTF
DNA: TGTGCCAGCAGCTTGCTTGGGACATCTAACTATGGCTACACCTTC

V: TRBV6-2/TRBV6-3
J: TRBJ2-4
D: TRBD2
size: .
CDR3: CASSYSGLAGNIQYF
DNA: TGTGCCAGCAGTTACTCGGGACTAGCGGGAAACATTCAGTACTTC

V: TRBV30
J: TRBJ2-2
D: .
size: .
CDR3: CAWSVLPNTGELFF
DNA: TGTGCCTGGAGTGTACTTCCCAACACCGGGGAGCTGTTTTTT

V: TRBV13
J: TRBJ1-4
D: TRBD1
size: .
CDR3: CASSFQGAGKLFF
DNA: TGTGCCAGCAGCTTCCAGGGGGCAGGAAAACTGTTTTTT

V: TRBV27
J: TRBJ1-6
D: .
size: .
CDR3: CASSLSPRNNSPLHF
DNA: TGTGCCAGCAGTTTATCTCCGAGGAATAATTCACCCCTCCACTTT

V: TRBV6-1
J: TRBJ1-2
D: .
size: once
CDR3: CASSEVSGHSAGYTF
DNA: TGTGCCAGCAGTGAGGTATCGGGACACTCGGCTGGCTACACCTTC

V: TRBV4-2
J: TRBJ1-2
D: .
size: .
CDR3: CASSPDPGDGYTF
DNA: TGTGCCAGCAGCCCAGATCCGGGTGATGGCTACACCTTC

V: TRBV5-1
J: TRBJ2-3
D: .
size: .
CDR3: CASRHSTDTQYF
DNA: TGCGCCAGCAGACACAGCACAGATACGCAGTATTTT

V: TRBV6-5
J: TRBJ1-1
D: .
size: .
CDR3: CASSSPRTALNTEAFF
DNA: TGTGCCAGCAGTTCCCCCCGGACAGCCCTGAACACTGAAGCTTTCTTT

V: TRBV9
J: TRBJ1-1
D: TRBD1
size: .
CDR3: CASSPQGARGLNTEAFF
DNA: TGTGCCAGCAGCCCACAGGGGGCGCGGGGCCTAAACACTGAAGCTTTCTTT

V: TRBV19
J: TRBJ2-2
D: .
size: .
CDR3: CASSNGVSGAGELFF
DNA: TGTGCCAGTAGTAACGGGGTTAGTGGTGCCGGGGAGCTGTTTTTT

V: TRBV5-6
J: TRBJ2-2
D: .
size: .
CDR3: CASSFMRRNTGELFF
DNA: TGTGCCAGCAGCTTCATGCGCCGGAACACCGGGGAGCTGTTTTTT

V: TRBV6-2/TRBV6-3
J: TRBJ1-5
D: .
size: few
CDR3: CASSATGANQPQHF
DNA: TGTGCCAGCAGTGCGACAGGTGCCAATCAGCCCCAGCATTTT

V: TRBV28
J: TRBJ1-2
D: .
size: .
CDR3: CASSPYGRLSF
DNA: TGTGCCAGCAGCCCATATGGGAGATTAAGCTTC

V: TRBV10-3
J: TRBJ1-1
D: TRBD1
size: .
CDR3: CAISPGQGDSEAFF
DNA: TGTGCCATCAGCCCGGGACAGGGGGATTCTGAAGCTTTCTTT

V: TRBV19
J: TRBJ2-1
D: TRBD2
size: .
CDR3: CASSILGLAGGPISYNEQFF
DNA: TGTGCCAGTAGTATCCTAGGACTAGCGGGAGGGCCAATCTCCTACAATGAGCAGTTCTTC

V: TRBV19
J: TRBJ1-2
D: .
size: .
CDR3: CASRAPSSYGYTF
DNA: TGTGCCAGCCGCGCACCTTCGTCCTATGGCTACACCTTC

V: TRBV11-3
J: TRBJ2-3
D: TRBD1
size: .
CDR3: CASSKDRVDTQYF
DNA: TGTGCCAGCAGCAAAGACAGGGTCGATACGCAGTATTTT

V: TRBV5-5
J: TRBJ2-7
D: TRBD2
size: .
CDR3: CASSRLAGGPYEQYF
DNA: TGTGCCAGCAGCCGTCTAGCGGGAGGGCCCTACGAGCAGTACTTC

V: TRBV28
J: TRBJ2-2
D: .
size: .
CDR3: CASSFLSAGRSNTGELFF
DNA: TGTGCCAGCAGTTTTTTATCGGCGGGGCGTTCGAACACCGGGGAGCTGTTTTTT

V: TRBV18
J: TRBJ1-4
D: .
size: .
CDR3: CASSPRGQPQGEKLFF
DNA: TGTGCCAGCTCACCACGCGGGCAGCCGCAAGGTGAAAAACTGTTTTTT

V: TRBV3-1/TRBV3-2
J: TRBJ2-5
D: .
size: .
CDR3: CASSQKSGTQKETQYF
DNA: TGTGCCAGCAGCCAAAAATCCGGGACACAAAAAGAGACCCAGTACTTC

V: TRBV14
J: TRBJ2-7
D: TRBD1
size: .
CDR3: CASSLRDRGHEQYF
DNA: TGTGCCAGCAGCCTCCGGGACAGGGGCCACGAGCAGTACTTC

V: TRBV9
J: TRBJ2-1
D: .
size: once
CDR3: CASSVERRDEQFF
DNA: TGTGCCAGCAGCGTAGAGCGGCGGGATGAGCAGTTCTTC

V: TRBV11-2
J: TRBJ2-5
D: .
size: .
CDR3: CASRDPGETQYF
DNA: TGTGCCAGCAGGGACCCGGGGGAGACCCAGTACTTC

V: TRBV3-1/TRBV3-2
J: TRBJ2-3
D: TRBD2
size: .
CDR3: CASSQDGLAGRKPHAQYF
DNA: TGTGCCAGCAGCCAAGATGGGTTAGCGGGACGAAAACCACATGCGCAGTATTTT

V: TRBV27
J: TRBJ2-1
D: TRBD2
size: once
CDR3: CASSSTSGGLGEQFF
DNA: TGTGCCAGCAGTTCGACTAGCGGGGGTTTGGGTGAGCAGTTCTTC

V: TRBV28
J: TRBJ1-1
D: .
size: .
CDR3: CASSPHDRTYTEAFF
DNA: TGTGCCAGCAGTCCCCACGACAGGACCTACACTGAAGCTTTCTTT

V: TRBV2
J: TRBJ1-1
D: .
size: .
CDR3: CASKEDRLNTEAFF
DNA: TGTGCCAGCAAAGAGGACAGATTGAACACTGAAGCTTTCTTT

V: TRBV5-5
J: TRBJ1-4
D: TRBD1
size: .
CDR3: CASSSRQGAVEKLFF
DNA: TGTGCCAGCAGCTCGAGACAGGGGGCTGTTGAAAAACTGTTTTTT

V: TRBV7-6
J: TRBJ2-3
D: TRBD2
size: .
CDR3: CASSLRAGVGTDTQYF
DNA: TGTGCCAGCAGCTTAAGAGCGGGAGTAGGGACAGATACGCAGTATTTT

V: TRBV18
J: TRBJ2-6
D: TRBD1
size: .
CDR3: CASSPPAGGGSGANVLTF
DNA: TGTGCCAGCTCACCACCGGCAGGGGGCGGATCCGGGGCCAACGTCCTGACTTTC

V: TRBV6-6
J: TRBJ1-5
D: TRBD1
size: .
CDR3: CASSYPTGSLQPQHF
DNA: TGTGCCAGCAGTTACCCGACAGGGTCGTTGCAGCCCCAGCATTTT

V: TRBV5-1
J: TRBJ1-1
D: TRBD1
size: .
CDR3: CASSLAGTVNTEAFF
DNA: TGCGCCAGCAGCTTGGCCGGGACAGTGAACACTGAAGCTTTCTTT

V: TRBV11-2
J: TRBJ1-2
D: .
size: .
CDR3: CASSLVPGNYGYTF
DNA: TGTGCCAGCAGCTTAGTCCCAGGGAATTATGGCTACACCTTC

V: TRBV7-9
J: TRBJ1-1
D: TRBD1
size: .
CDR3: CASSSGAWDRLTQNTEAFF
DNA: TGTGCCAGCAGCTCGGGCGCTTGGGACAGGTTGACCCAGAACACTGAAGCTTTCTTT

V: TRBV13
J: TRBJ2-1
D: .
size: .
CDR3: CASSSGRRGGEQFF
DNA: TGTGCCAGCAGCTCCGGCCGACGAGGGGGTGAGCAGTTCTTC

V: TRBV28
J: TRBJ1-1
D: TRBD1
size: .
CDR3: CASSTLGTGDFF
DNA: TGTGCCAGCAGTACACTCGGGACAGGGGATTTCTTT

V: TRBV18
J: TRBJ2-3
D: TRBD2
size: .
CDR3: CASSPVSLGTSGTDTQYF
DNA: TGTGCCAGCTCACCCGTCAGTTTGGGGACTAGCGGAACAGATACGCAGTATTTT

V: TRBV5-1
J: TRBJ2-7
D: .
size: .
CDR3: CASSLVRGEQYF
DNA: TGCGCCAGCAGCTTGGTCAGAGGCGAGCAGTACTTC

V: TRBV10-3
J: TRBJ2-3
D: TRBD2
size: .
CDR3: CAIRLAENTDTQYF
DNA: TGTGCCATCCGACTAGCGGAAAACACAGATACGCAGTATTTT

V: TRBV30
J: TRBJ1-5
D: .
size: .
CDR3: CAWSPGQGLEQPQHF
DNA: TGTGCCTGGAGCCCCGGGCAGGGGTTAGAACAGCCCCAGCATTTT

V: TRBV19
J: TRBJ1-5
D: TRBD1
size: .
CDR3: CASSTRTGQSNQPQHF
DNA: TGTGCCAGTAGTACTCGGACAGGGCAGAGCAATCAGCCCCAGCATTTT

V: TRBV6-6
J: TRBJ2-2
D: TRBD2
size: .
CDR3: CASSYAGTNNTGELFF
DNA: TGTGCCAGCAGTTATGCCGGGACTAATAACACCGGGGAGCTGTTTTTT

V: TRBV20-1
J: TRBJ2-7
D: TRBD2
size: .
CDR3: CSASGGLGLAGGRLIYEQYF
DNA: TGCAGTGCTAGTGGGGGGTTAGGGCTAGCGGGAGGGAGGTTAATCTACGAGCAGTACTTC

V: TRBV5-6
J: TRBJ2-3
D: TRBD2
size: .
CDR3: CASSLEAGGFSSTDTQYF
DNA: TGTGCCAGCAGCTTGGAAGCGGGGGGGTTTTCTAGCACAGATACGCAGTATTTT